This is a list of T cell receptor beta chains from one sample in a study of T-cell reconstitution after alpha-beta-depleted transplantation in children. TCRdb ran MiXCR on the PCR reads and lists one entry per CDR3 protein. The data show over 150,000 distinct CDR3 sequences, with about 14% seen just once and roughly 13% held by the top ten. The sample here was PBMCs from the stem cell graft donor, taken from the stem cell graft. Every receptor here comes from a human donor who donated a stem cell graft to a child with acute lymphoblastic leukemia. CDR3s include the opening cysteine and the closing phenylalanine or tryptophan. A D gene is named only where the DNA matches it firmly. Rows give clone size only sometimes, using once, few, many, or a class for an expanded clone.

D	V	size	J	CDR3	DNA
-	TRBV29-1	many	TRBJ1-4	CSVANSDNEKLFF	TGCAGCGTTGCCAACAGTGATAATGAAAAACTGTTTTTT
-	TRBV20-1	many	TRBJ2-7	CSASLLTYEQYF	TGCAGTGCTAGTCTCCTTACCTACGAGCAGTACTTC
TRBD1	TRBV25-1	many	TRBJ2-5	CASSGATGGQETQYF	TGTGCCAGCAGTGGGGCCACAGGGGGACAGGAGACCCAGTACTTC
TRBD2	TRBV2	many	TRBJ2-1	CARGGTSGRNEQFF	TGTGCCAGGGGTGGAACTAGCGGGAGGAATGAGCAGTTCTTC
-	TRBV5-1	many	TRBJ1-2	CASSPWTAGVYGYTF	TGCGCCAGCAGCCCATGGACTGCGGGGGTCTATGGCTACACCTTC
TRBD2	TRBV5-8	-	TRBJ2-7	CASGRERYYEQYF	TGTGCCAGCGGGCGGGAGCGCTACTACGAGCAGTACTTC
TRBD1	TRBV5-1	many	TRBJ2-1	CASSLQGRDNEQFF	TGCGCCAGCAGCCTACAGGGGCGCGACAATGAGCAGTTCTTC
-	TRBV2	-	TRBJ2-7	CASVLSGHLSSYEQYF	TGTGCCAGCGTTCTCTCGGGACACCTCAGCTCCTACGAGCAGTACTTC
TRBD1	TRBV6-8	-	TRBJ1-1	CASRKGQGGMNTQAFF	TGTGCCAGCAGGAAAGGACAGGGAGGGATGAACACTCAAGCTTTCTTT
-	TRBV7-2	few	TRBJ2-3	CASSPSGSGTAQYF	TGTGCCAGCAGCCCGAGCGGCAGTGGGACTGCGCAGTATTTT
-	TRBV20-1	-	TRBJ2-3	CSATSGLPGKGTDTQYF	TGCAGTGCTACCTCCGGACTTCCGGGGAAGGGGACAGATACGCAGTATTTT
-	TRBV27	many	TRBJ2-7	CASSGGSYEQYF	TGTGCCAGCAGTGGAGGGTCCTACGAGCAGTACTTC
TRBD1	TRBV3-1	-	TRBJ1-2	CASSQGEQGTGYTF	TGTGCCAGCAGCCAAGGGGAACAGGGGACTGGCTACACCTTC
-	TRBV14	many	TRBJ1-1	CASSQGYNTEAFF	TGTGCCAGCAGCCAAGGGTACAACACTGAAGCTTTCTTT
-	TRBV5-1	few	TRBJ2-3	CASSLDSFETDTQYF	TGCGCCAGCAGCTTAGACTCGTTTGAAACAGATACGCAGTATTTT
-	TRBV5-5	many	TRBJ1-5	CASSRGSSSFYNQPQHF	TGTGCCAGCAGCCGCGGTTCGTCCAGTTTTTACAATCAGCCCCAGCATTTT
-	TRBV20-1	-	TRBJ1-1	CSAREGGTNTEAFF	TGCAGTGCTAGAGAGGGGGGTACGAACACTGAAGCTTTCTTT
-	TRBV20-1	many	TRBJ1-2	CSAPDSKGAYGYTF	TGCAGTGCCCCAGACAGCAAGGGCGCCTATGGCTACACCTTC
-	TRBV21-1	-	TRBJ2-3	CASSPKASRTDTQYF	TGTGCCAGCAGCCCTAAGGCCAGCCGCACAGATACGCAGTATTTT
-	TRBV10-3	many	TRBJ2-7	CAISERGEQYF	TGTGCCATCAGTGAGCGGGGCGAGCAGTACTTC
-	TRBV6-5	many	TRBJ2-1	CATARDPQYNEQFF	TGTGCCACCGCGAGGGACCCCCAATACAATGAGCAGTTCTTC
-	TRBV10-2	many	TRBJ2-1	CASSNEGRTGTYNEQFF	TGCGCCAGCAGTAATGAAGGCCGTACCGGGACCTACAATGAGCAGTTCTTC
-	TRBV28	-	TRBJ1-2	CAMGSGQLYGYTF	TGTGCCATGGGCTCCGGACAGCTCTATGGCTACACCTTC
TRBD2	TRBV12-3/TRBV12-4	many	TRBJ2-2	CASSRGLAGNTGELFF	TGTGCCAGCAGCCGTGGACTAGCGGGAAACACCGGGGAGCTGTTTTTT
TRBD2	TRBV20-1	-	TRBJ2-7	CSARALAGGLYEQYF	TGCAGTGCTAGGGCCCTAGCGGGAGGGCTCTACGAGCAGTACTTC
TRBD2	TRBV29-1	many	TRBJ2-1	CSVDGRAGHNEQFF	TGCAGCGTTGATGGGAGGGCGGGCCACAATGAGCAGTTCTTC
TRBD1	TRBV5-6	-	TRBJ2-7	CASSLAGQGSEYEQYF	TGTGCCAGCAGCTTGGCGGGACAGGGCAGCGAGTACGAGCAGTACTTC
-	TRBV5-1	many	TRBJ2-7	CASSFLDDPGEQYF	TGCGCCAGCAGTTTCCTAGACGACCCGGGCGAGCAGTACTTC